Below are 18 T cell receptor beta chains sequenced from a single sample in a study of blood T cell repertoires in COVID-19. Some clones are missing from TCRdb's copy, which holds only in-frame ones; the method was immunoSEQ multiplex PCR. The table includes some 290,000 clones, roughly nine tenths detected once. Sequenced material: peripheral blood. These receptors were taken from a woman aged 30 to 39 with COVID-19, enrolled during active disease.

The chain links TRBV19 to TRBJ1-1, with no clear D. V lost 5 bases, J lost 4 bases, and 8 bases lay in between. CDR1 and CDR2 from the germline V gene are LNHDA and SQIVND (reference sequence). The CDR3 runs 12 residues. CDR3 bases: TGTGCCAGTAGTGCCCGGGTCACTGAAGCTTTCTTT. Its protein product is CASSARVTEAFF. Full variable domain (rest looked up from reference TRBV19 and TRBJ1-1): DGGITQSPKYLFRKEGQNVTLSCEQNLNHDAMYWYRQDPGQGLRLIYYSQIVNDFQKGDIAEGYSVSREKKESFPLTVTSAQKNPTAFYLCASSARVTEAFFGQGTRLTVV.

J is TRBJ1-3 and V is TRBV4-2; the D gene is possibly TRBD1 (6 bases). Germline V gives CDR1 LGHNA, CDR2 YNFKEQ. This CDR3 spans 17 amino acids. V dropped 1 base and J dropped 4 bases, with 17 bases sitting between them. The CDR3 reads CASSQVKILDRGNTIYF. The CDR3 DNA sequence: TGTGCCAGCAGCCAAGTAAAAATTTTGGACAGAGGAAACACCATATATTTT.

V and J are TRBV5-1 and TRBJ2-7; 9 bases align to TRBD1. CDR1 and CDR2 from the germline V gene are SGHRS and YFSETQ. CDR3 length: 15 amino acids. Trimming at V came to 1 base and at J to 4 bases, leaving 6 bases not matched to a gene. The DNA for the CDR3 is TGCGCCAGCAGCTTGCAGGGACAGGGATCGTACGAGCAGTACTTC. Amino acids: CASSLQGQGSYEQYF.

This clone has just one count. The chain uses TRBV6-4 and TRBJ2-3; TRBD2 matches 10 bases. CDR1 is MRHNA, CDR2 SNTAGT, per germline. With V trimmed by 7 bases and J by 1 base, 8 bases remained unmatched. This CDR3 has 16 amino acids. CDR3 in DNA: TGTGCCAGCACCACAGCGGGGGGGCGGGGCACAGATACGCAGTATTTT. As protein: CASTTAGGRGTDTQYF.

V is TRBV3-1 (or the pseudogene TRBV3-2) and J is TRBJ1-3, with D perhaps matching TRBD1 (6 bases). The CDR3 is 17 amino acids. Trimming left V 0 bases short and J 0 bases short, with 12 bases between. CDR1 and CDR2 (germline): LGHDT, YNNKEL (reference sequence). The CDR3 coding sequence is TGTGCCAGCAGCCAAGACAGGGGTGAGGTCTCTGGAAACACCATATATTTT. This translates into CASSQDRGEVSGNTIYF.

V is TRBV3-1 (or the pseudogene TRBV3-2) and J is TRBJ1-2, with D hard to call. Trimming removed 2 bases from V and 5 bases from J, with 9 bases in between. CDR1 and CDR2 from the germline V gene are LGHDT and YNNKEL (reference sequence). The CDR3 extends over 13 amino acids. The CDR3 nucleotides read TGTGCCAGCAGCCAACCTTGGGAGTATGGCTACACCTTC. This encodes CASSQPWEYGYTF.

The chain employs TRBV19 and TRBJ2-7; 10 bases fit TRBD2. The CDR3 has 17 amino acids. CDR1 and CDR2 (germline): LNHDA, SQIVND (reference sequence). With V trimmed by 3 bases and J by 3 bases, 11 bases remained unmatched. CDR3 DNA: TGTGCCAGTAGTATGGCTAGCGGGGGCCCGTGGGGCTACGAGCAGTACTTC. This encodes CASSMASGGPWGYEQYF.

This clone was found once. CDR3 DNA: TGTGCCAGCAGCTTTATACAGGGGATCGATACAGATACGCAGTATTTT. This gives the protein CASSFIQGIDTDTQYF. This chain connects TRBV5-6 to TRBJ2-3; 7 bases line up with TRBD1. The CDR3 is 16 amino acids. From germline, CDR1 is SGHDT and CDR2 YYEEEE. V was clipped by 2 bases and J by 3 bases; unmatched bases: 9.

The chain uses TRBV20-1 and TRBJ2-2, with TRBD2 identical over 7 bases. Germline values: CDR1 DFQATT, CDR2 SNEGSKA (reference sequence). The CDR3 spans 15 residues. With V trimmed by 3 bases and J by 6 bases, 10 bases remained unmatched. The CDR3 DNA follows: TGCAGTGCTAGTATTCTGGGGGGGATTCCCGGGGAGCTGTTTTTT. Protein: CSASILGGIPGELFF.

The chain carries TRBV2 and TRBJ2-2; D is unresolved. Germline CDR1 reads SNHLY; CDR2 reads FYNNEI. The CDR3 extends over 15 amino acids. V dropped 7 bases and J dropped 0 bases, with 12 bases sitting between them. The CDR3 bases are TGTGCCAGCACCAGAACGACACCGAACACCGGGGAGCTGTTTTTT. Amino acid sequence: CASTRTTPNTGELFF.

This chain joins TRBV27 and TRBJ2-2, with 10 bases that match TRBD1. V was clipped by 5 bases and J by 5 bases; unmatched bases: 5. The CDR3 contains 15 residues. CDR1 is MNHEY, CDR2 SMNVEV, per germline (reference sequence). Here the CDR3 DNA reads TGTGCCAGCAGTCCGACAGGGGGCTGGACCGGGGAGCTGTTTTTT. Translated, it gives CASSPTGGWTGELFF.

This clone was seen a few times. Other DNA sequences within the sample encode an identical CDR3. The V and J genes are TRBV5-1 and TRBJ1-1; maybe TRBD1 (5 bases). Trimming removed 4 bases at V and 4 bases at J, with 14 bases between. This CDR3 spans 14 amino acids. Germline-derived CDR1 and CDR2 are SGHRS and YFSETQ. The CDR3: CASSPGVVGTEAFF. The CDR3 nucleotides are TGCGCCAGCAGCCCGGGGGTTGTCGGCACTGAAGCTTTCTTT.

V gene TRBV15 combines with J gene TRBJ2-5, with TRBD2 matching over 7 bases. Germline CDR1 reads LNHNV; CDR2 reads YYDKDF (reference sequence). J gave up 2 bases and V 6 bases, and 6 bases lay outside the gene matches. The CDR3 consists of 14 residues. This chain's CDR3 is CATRGREIQETQYF. In DNA form, the CDR3 reads TGTGCCACCAGGGGGAGGGAAATACAAGAGACCCAGTACTTC.

This sequence joins TRBV7-8 and TRBJ2-7; possible D gene TRBD2, 6 bases. Deletions cut 1 base from V and 5 bases from J, with 18 bases between. The CDR3 loop spans 16 amino acids. The germline gives CDR1 SGHVS, CDR2 FQNEAQ. The chain's CDR3 is CASSLDTRLVPHEQYF. CDR3 DNA sequence: TGTGCCAGCAGCTTAGATACGCGACTAGTCCCCCACGAGCAGTACTTC.

The chain uses TRBV11-2 and TRBJ2-3, with 8 positions matching TRBD1. The germline V gene encodes CDR1 SGHAT and CDR2 FQNNGV. The CDR3 has 17 residues. V gave up 0 bases and J gave up 5 bases; unmatched junction bases: 10. This CDR3 is CASSLDNRGVVRDTQYF. In nucleotides, the CDR3 is TGTGCCAGCAGCTTAGATAACAGGGGGGTGGTGAGAGATACGCAGTATTTT.

The CDR3: CATGARARGALNYGYTF. In DNA, the CDR3 is TGTGCCACAGGGGCCCGCGCGAGGGGCGCTTTAAACTATGGCTACACCTTC. The rearrangement uses TRBV10-3 and TRBJ1-2; a possible D gene is TRBD1 (6 bases). The CDR3 covers 17 residues. Looked up from germline, CDR1 is ENHRY and CDR2 is SYGVKD. The V end was cut by 10 bases, the J end by 2 bases, with 26 bases between.

V is TRBV5-4 and J is TRBJ2-1, with D tentatively TRBD2 (6 bases). This CDR3 region has 16 residues. Looked up from germline, CDR1 is SGHNT and CDR2 is YYREEE (reference sequence). Trimming cost V 4 bases and J 0 bases, with 14 bases left between them. CDR3 bases: TGTGCCAGCAGCCCGGGGGACGGTTCCTCCTACAATGAGCAGTTCTTC. Encoded protein: CASSPGDGSSYNEQFF.

The chain recombines TRBV14 with TRBJ1-1; TRBD1 might be the D (5 bases). CDR1 is SGHDN, CDR2 FVKESK, per germline. V dropped 4 bases and J dropped 0 bases, with 12 bases sitting between them. This CDR3 comprises 15 residues. CDR3 in DNA: TGTGCCAGCAGCCCCGGGCCAGGGATGAACACTGAAGCTTTCTTT. Residues: CASSPGPGMNTEAFF. The whole variable domain, remainder taken from reference TRBV14 and TRBJ1-1, is EAGVTQFPSHSVIEKGQTVTLRCDPISGHDNLYWYRRVMGKEIKFLLHFVKESKQDESGMPNNRFLAERTGGTYSTLKVQPAELEDSGVYFCASSPGPGMNTEAFFGQGTRLTVV.